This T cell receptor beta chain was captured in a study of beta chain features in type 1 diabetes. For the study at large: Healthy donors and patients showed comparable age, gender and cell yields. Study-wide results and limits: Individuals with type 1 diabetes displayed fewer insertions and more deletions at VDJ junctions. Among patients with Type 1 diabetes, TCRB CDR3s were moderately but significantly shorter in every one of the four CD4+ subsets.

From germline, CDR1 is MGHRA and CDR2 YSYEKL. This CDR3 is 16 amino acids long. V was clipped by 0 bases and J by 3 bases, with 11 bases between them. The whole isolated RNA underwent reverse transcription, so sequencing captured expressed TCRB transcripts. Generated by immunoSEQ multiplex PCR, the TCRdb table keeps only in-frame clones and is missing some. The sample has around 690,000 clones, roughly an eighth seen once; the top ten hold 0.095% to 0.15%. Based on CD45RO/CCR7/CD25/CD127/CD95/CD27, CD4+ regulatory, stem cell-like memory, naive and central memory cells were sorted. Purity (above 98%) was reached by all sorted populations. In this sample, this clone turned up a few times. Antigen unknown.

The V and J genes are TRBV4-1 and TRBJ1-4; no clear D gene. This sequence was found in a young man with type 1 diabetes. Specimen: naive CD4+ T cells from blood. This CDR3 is CASSQDPGGANEKLFF. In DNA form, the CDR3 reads TGCGCCAGCAGCCAAGACCCCGGCGGTGCTAATGAAAAACTGTTTTTT.